Following are 10 T cell receptor beta chains from one sample sequenced in a study of blood T cell repertoires in COVID-19. Method: immunoSEQ multiplex PCR; TCRdb's copy keeps in-frame clones and lacks some. The sample holds 140,000 or so clones; 75% to 85% are singletons and the top ten take approximately 5%. Material for sequencing was peripheral blood. These receptor sequences come from a woman aged 50 to 60 with acute or convalescent COVID-19.

The chain is built from TRBV11-2 and TRBJ1-5; D call uncertain. Germline V gene lookup returns CDR1 SGHAT and CDR2 FQNNGV. The germline V and J ends were trimmed by 4 bases and 0 bases, with 16 bases remaining between them. This CDR3 is 17 amino acids long. CDR3 loop: CASSSEGSGYSNQPQHF. DNA for the CDR3: TGTGCCAGCAGCTCCGAAGGGAGCGGATATAGCAATCAGCCCCAGCATTTT.

V and J are TRBV18 and TRBJ1-4; 7 nucleotides align to TRBD1. This CDR3 comprises 13 residues. The V gene's germline CDR1 is KGHSH and CDR2 LQKENI. V shed 2 bases and J 6 bases; nucleotides not matched to a gene: 0. CDR3 loop: CASSPGTDEKLFF. The CDR3 DNA sequence: TGTGCCAGCTCACCAGGGACAGATGAAAAACTGTTTTTT. Full variable domain (missing parts from reference TRBV18 and TRBJ1-4): NAGVMQNPRHLVRRRGQEARLRCSPMKGHSHVYWYRQLPEEGLKFMVYLQKENIIDESGMPKERFSAEFPKEGPSILRIQQVVRGDSAAYFCASSPGTDEKLFFGSGTQLSVL.

This sequence joins TRBV4-2 and TRBJ2-7; 7 bases fit TRBD2. The CDR3 totals 16 residues. Per germline, CDR1 LGHNA and CDR2 YNFKEQ. The J segment lost 2 bases and the V segment lost 0 bases, leaving 7 bases of the junction unmatched. The CDR3 bases are TGTGCCAGCAGCCAAGATGCTGCGGGACTACCCTACGAGCAGTACTTC. It encodes CASSQDAAGLPYEQYF.

V is TRBV18 and J is TRBJ1-1; no definite D call. The CDR3 has 12 residues. CDR1 KGHSH and CDR2 LQKENI come from the germline V gene. V was shortened by 4 bases and J by 1 base, with 4 bases between the two germline ends. The chain's CDR3 is CASSQANTEAFF. As DNA, the CDR3 is TGTGCCAGCTCACAAGCGAACACTGAAGCTTTCTTT.

V and J are TRBV6-6 and TRBJ1-4, with TRBD1 matching 11 bases. Germline V lookup: CDR1 MNHNY, CDR2 SVGAGI (reference sequence). After removal of 6 bases from V and 7 bases from J, the junction contained 7 bases not matched to a gene. The CDR3 length is 15 residues. This CDR3 is CASSLRDRGIEKLFF. As DNA, the CDR3 is TGTGCCAGCAGCCTCCGGGACAGGGGGATTGAAAAACTGTTTTTT.

J is TRBJ1-1 and V is TRBV3-1 (or the pseudogene TRBV3-2), with TRBD1 matching over 7 bases. Germline V gene lookup returns CDR1 LGHDT and CDR2 YNNKEL (reference sequence). The CDR3 consists of 14 residues. J was trimmed by 13 bases and V by 2 bases; bases with no gene match: 13. The CDR3, as DNA: TGTGCCAGCAGCCAACTGGGAGACACAGGGGCTGGTTTCTTT. Translation gives CASSQLGDTGAGFF.

CDR3 coding DNA: TGCGCCAGCAGCCAAGTTATGGGACAGGGGATGGGAAGTAACTTCGGCACTGAAGCTTTCTTT. Amino acids: CASSQVMGQGMGSNFGTEAFF. This chain uses TRBV4-3 with TRBJ1-1; 10 nucleotides match TRBD1. The CDR3 consists of 21 residues. V lost 1 base to trimming and J lost 4 bases; unmatched junction nucleotides: 21. Per germline, CDR1 LGHNA and CDR2 YSLEER.

V and J are TRBV7-8 and TRBJ1-1; TRBD1 is a possible D gene (5 bases). V was shortened by 3 bases and J by 4 bases, with 9 bases between the two germline ends. The CDR3 is 13 residues long. Germline assignment: CDR1 SGHVS and CDR2 FQNEAQ. CDR3 amino acids: CASSFDRPTEAFF. DNA of the CDR3: TGTGCCAGCAGCTTCGACAGACCCACTGAAGCTTTCTTT.

The J gene is TRBJ2-4, the V gene TRBV18; TRBD2 agrees at 7 bases. The germline V gene encodes CDR1 KGHSH and CDR2 LQKENI. The CDR3 spans 14 residues. The ends lost 3 bases at V and 6 bases at J; junction bases unmatched: 5. The CDR3 loop is CASSPKAGLNIQYF. DNA of the CDR3: TGTGCCAGCTCACCGAAAGCGGGGCTAAACATTCAGTACTTC. Full variable domain (missing parts from reference TRBV18 and TRBJ2-4): NAGVMQNPRHLVRRRGQEARLRCSPMKGHSHVYWYRQLPEEGLKFMVYLQKENIIDESGMPKERFSAEFPKEGPSILRIQQVVRGDSAAYFCASSPKAGLNIQYFGAGTRLSVL.

About this clone: At the DNA level, this CDR3 is encoded by other sequences in the same sample as well. V is TRBV5-1 and J is TRBJ1-1; D is unclear. V was clipped by 2 bases and J by 2 bases, with 7 bases between them. There are 13 residues in the CDR3. CDR1 is SGHRS, CDR2 YFSETQ, per germline. CDR3 nucleotides: TGCGCCAGCAGCTTATCAGTTAACACTGAAGCTTTCTTT. Translating gives CASSLSVNTEAFF.